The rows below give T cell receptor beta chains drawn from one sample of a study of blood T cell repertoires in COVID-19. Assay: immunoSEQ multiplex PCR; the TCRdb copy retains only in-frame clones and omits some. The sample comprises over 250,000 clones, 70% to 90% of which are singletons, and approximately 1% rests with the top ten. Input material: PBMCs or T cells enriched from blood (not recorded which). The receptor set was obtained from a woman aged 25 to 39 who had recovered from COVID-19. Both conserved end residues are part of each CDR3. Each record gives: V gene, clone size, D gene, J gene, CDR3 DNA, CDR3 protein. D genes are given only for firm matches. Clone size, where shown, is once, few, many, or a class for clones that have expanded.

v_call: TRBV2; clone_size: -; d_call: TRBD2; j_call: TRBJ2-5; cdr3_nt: TGTGCCAGCATCGGCGGGAGGGAGACCCAGTACTTC; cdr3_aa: CASIGGRETQYF
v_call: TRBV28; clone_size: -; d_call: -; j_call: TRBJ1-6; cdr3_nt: TGTGCCAGCAGTCCCCAGGACAGTCCTAATTCACCCCTCCACTTT; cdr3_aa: CASSPQDSPNSPLHF
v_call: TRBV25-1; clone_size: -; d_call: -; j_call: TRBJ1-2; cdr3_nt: TGTGCCAGCAGTGAACAGGACTATGGCTACACCTTC; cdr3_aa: CASSEQDYGYTF
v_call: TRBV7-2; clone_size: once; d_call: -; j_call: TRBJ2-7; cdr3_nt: TGTGCCAGCAGCTTAATGAGGGCCTTAGGTGAGCAGTACTTC; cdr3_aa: CASSLMRALGEQYF
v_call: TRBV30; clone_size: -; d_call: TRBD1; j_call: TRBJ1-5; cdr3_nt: TGTGCCTGGAAGGGGACAGGGGGCCCCAATCAGCCCCAGCATTTT; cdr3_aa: CAWKGTGGPNQPQHF
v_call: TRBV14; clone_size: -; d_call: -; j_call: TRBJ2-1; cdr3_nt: TGTGCCAGCAGCCCGCCGGGAGAGTGGAATGAGCAGTTCTTC; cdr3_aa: CASSPPGEWNEQFF
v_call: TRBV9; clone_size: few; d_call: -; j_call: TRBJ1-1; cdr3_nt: TGTGCCAGCAGCTCGGGGAGGGACATGAACACTGAAGCTTTCTTT; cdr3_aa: CASSSGRDMNTEAFF
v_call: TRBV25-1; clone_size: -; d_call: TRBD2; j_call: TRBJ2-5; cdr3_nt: TGTGCCAGCATCAAGGCGGGAGGGCCGGGGGAGACCCAGTACTTC; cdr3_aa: CASIKAGGPGETQYF
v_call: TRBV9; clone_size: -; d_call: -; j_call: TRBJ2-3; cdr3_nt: TGTGCCAGCAGCGTAGGCGGAGGAGGCCACATCTCAGATACGCAGTATTTT; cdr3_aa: CASSVGGGGHISDTQYF
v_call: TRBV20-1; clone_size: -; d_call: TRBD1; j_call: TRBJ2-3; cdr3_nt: TGCAGTGCTAGAGATGGGACAGGGTCGGATTTT; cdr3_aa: CSARDGTGSDF
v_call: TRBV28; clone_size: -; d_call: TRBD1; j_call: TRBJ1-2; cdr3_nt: TGTGCCAGCAGTTTGCCCGGGACAGGGGCCTCCTATGGCTACACCTTC; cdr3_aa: CASSLPGTGASYGYTF
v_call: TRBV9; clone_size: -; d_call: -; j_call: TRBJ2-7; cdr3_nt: TGTGCCAGCAGCCCCGGCTACGAGCAGTACTTC; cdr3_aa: CASSPGYEQYF
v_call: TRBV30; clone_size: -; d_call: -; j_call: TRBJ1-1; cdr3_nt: TGTGCCTGGTCAAACGTCGTGGGCCTAAGGACTCCAAGGGAAGCTTTCTTT; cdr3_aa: CAWSNVVGLRTPREAFF
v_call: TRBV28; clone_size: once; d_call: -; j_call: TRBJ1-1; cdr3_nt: TGTGCCAGCAGTTTACAGGGCTACACTGAAGCTTTCTTT; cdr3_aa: CASSLQGYTEAFF
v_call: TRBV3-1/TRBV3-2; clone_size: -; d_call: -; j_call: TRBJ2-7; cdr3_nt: TGTGCCAGCAGCCACCTCCGGGAGTCTAACTACGAGCAGTACTTC; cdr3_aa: CASSHLRESNYEQYF
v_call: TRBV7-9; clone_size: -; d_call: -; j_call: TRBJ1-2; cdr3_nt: TGTGCCAGCAAAAGCTTAAGGGGGGGCTATGGCTACACCTTC; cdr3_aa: CASKSLRGGYGYTF
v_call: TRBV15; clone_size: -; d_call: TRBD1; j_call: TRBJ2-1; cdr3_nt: TGTGCCACCAGCTGGTGGGACAGGATCAATGAGCAGTTCTTC; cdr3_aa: CATSWWDRINEQFF
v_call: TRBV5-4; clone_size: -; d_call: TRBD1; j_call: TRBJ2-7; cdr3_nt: TGTGCCAGCAGACAGGGGCCGGCTATCTACGAGCAGTACTTC; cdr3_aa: CASRQGPAIYEQYF
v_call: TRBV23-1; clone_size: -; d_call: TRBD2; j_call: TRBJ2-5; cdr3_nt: TGCGCCAGTCCGGGACTAGCGGGACAAGAGACCCAGTACTTC; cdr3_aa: CASPGLAGQETQYF
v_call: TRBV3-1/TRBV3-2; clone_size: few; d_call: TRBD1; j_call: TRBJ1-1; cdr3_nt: TGTGCCAGCAGCAGAATTGACAGGGGCACTGAAGCTTTCTTT; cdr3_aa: CASSRIDRGTEAFF
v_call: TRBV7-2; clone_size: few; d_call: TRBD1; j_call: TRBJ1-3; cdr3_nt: TGTGCCAGCAGCTATAGAGGGGACAGGGGGCCTGGAAACACCATATATTTT; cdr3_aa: CASSYRGDRGPGNTIYF
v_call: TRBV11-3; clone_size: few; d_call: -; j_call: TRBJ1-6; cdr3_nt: TGTGCCAGCAGCCCCAGGGCGACCTCGCTGAATTCACCCCTCCACTTT; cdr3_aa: CASSPRATSLNSPLHF
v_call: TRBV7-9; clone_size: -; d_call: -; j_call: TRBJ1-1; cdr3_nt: TGTGCCAGCATCCCCGGGGTAGGTGGCCTCACTGAAGCTTTCTTT; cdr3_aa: CASIPGVGGLTEAFF
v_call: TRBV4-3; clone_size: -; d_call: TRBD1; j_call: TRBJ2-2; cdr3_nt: TGCGCCAGCAGCCAAGATCTGACAGGGGGCAACACCGGGGAGCTGTTTTTT; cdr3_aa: CASSQDLTGGNTGELFF
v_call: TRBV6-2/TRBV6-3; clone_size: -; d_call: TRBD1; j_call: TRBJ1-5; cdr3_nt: TGTGCCAGCAGCCATCCTTCAGGGGGTGGACAGCCCCAGCATTTT; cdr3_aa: CASSHPSGGGQPQHF
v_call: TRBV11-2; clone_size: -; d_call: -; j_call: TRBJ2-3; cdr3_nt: TGTGCCAGCAGCTTGAGGGAAAGGACAGATACGCAGTATTTT; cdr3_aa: CASSLRERTDTQYF
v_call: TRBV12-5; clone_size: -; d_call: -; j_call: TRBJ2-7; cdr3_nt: TGTGCTAGTGGTTTGAACGGGGAGCAGTACTTC; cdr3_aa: CASGLNGEQYF
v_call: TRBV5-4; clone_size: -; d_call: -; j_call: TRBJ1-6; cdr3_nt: TGTGCCAGCAGCTTGACGAGCTCCTATAATTCACCCCTCCACTTT; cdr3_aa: CASSLTSSYNSPLHF
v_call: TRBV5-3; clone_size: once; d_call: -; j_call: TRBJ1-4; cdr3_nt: TGTGCCAGAAGCCGCAGGGGCAGGAATGAAAAACTGTTTTTT; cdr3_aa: CARSRRGRNEKLFF
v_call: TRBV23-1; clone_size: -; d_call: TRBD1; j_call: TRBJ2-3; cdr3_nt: TGCGCCAGCAGTCAATCTGGTGACAGGGATAATTCAGATACGCAGTATTTT; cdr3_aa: CASSQSGDRDNSDTQYF
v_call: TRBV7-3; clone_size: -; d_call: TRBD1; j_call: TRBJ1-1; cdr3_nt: TGTGCCAGCAGCGCAGGCGGGACAGGAGTTATGAACACTGAAGCTTTCTTT; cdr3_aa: CASSAGGTGVMNTEAFF
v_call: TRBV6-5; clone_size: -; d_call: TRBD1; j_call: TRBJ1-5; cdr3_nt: TGTGCCAGCGGGACAGGGTTTGCTCAGCCCCAGCATTTT; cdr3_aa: CASGTGFAQPQHF
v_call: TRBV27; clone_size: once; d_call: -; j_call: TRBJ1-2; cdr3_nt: TGTGCCAGCAGTCATACAGGGAGTTCGGATGGCTACACCTTC; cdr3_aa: CASSHTGSSDGYTF
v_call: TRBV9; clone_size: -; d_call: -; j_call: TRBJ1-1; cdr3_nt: TGTGCCAGCAGCGTAGGGTTACGGACTGAAGCTTTCTTT; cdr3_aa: CASSVGLRTEAFF
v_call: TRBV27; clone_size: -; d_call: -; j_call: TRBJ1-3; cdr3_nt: TGTGCCAGCAGTTTATCTGGACAGTCTGGAAACACCATATATTTT; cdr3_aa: CASSLSGQSGNTIYF